This T cell receptor beta chain was observed in a study of T cells after yellow fever vaccination. Study-level points and caveats: A small proportion of clonotypes was detected in both the CD4 and CD8 compartments. Contamination by abundant bulk-population clonotypes could be present in FACS-sorted repertoires. Re-detected after boosting: most primary clones, more than 95% of CD4 and about 90% of CD8.

Details on this clonotype: What it binds is unknown.

The authors made TCR cDNA by 5'RACE template switching, adding a universal primer site and UMIs. TCRdb re-derived calls from the 5' RACE reads in MiXCR, one entry per CDR3 protein. The sample shows under 600,000 distinct CDR3 sequences, just over 20% of them seen only once. The germline V gene encodes CDR1 SGHAT and CDR2 FQNNGV. The CDR3 contains 16 residues. V gave up 6 bases and J gave up 4 bases, with 21 bases separating them. This TCR was recovered from a man in his late teens or twenties who received the YFV17D yellow fever vaccine. This chain connects TRBV11-2 to TRBJ1-1; tentative D call: TRBD1 (5 bases). Here the sequenced sample was PBMCs, taken about 21 days after the first yellow fever vaccination. CDR3 sequence: CASSPLGRGMGTEAFF. DNA of the CDR3: TGTGCCAGCAGTCCGCTCGGTCGGGGGATGGGCACTGAAGCTTTCTTT.